Presented here are 23 T cell receptor beta chains from one specimen sequenced in a study of T cell repertoires in cytomegalovirus infection. TCRdb re-analysed the reads in MiXCR, keeping a single row per CDR3 protein. The sample yields 500,000 to 600,000 distinct CDR3 sequences, about 15% seen once. Specimen: CD8+ T cells from PBMCs. These receptors all come from a human donor in good health (CMV status not recorded). Some clones in this sample may be carry-over from other donors' samples.

The V and J genes are TRBV30 and TRBJ2-5, with 9 bases aligning to TRBD2. This CDR3 comprises 18 residues. The germline gives CDR1 GTSNPN, CDR2 SVGIG (reference sequence). The V segment lost 2 bases and the J segment 4 bases; nucleotides outside the gene matches: 17. CDR3 loop: CAWSSHESLEREAETQYF. DNA of the CDR3: TGTGCCTGGAGTTCCCACGAGAGCCTCGAGCGGGAGGCAGAGACCCAGTACTTC.

The V and J genes are TRBV4-1 and TRBJ1-6; D possibly corresponds to TRBD1 (5 bases). The CDR3 consists of 12 residues. The V gene lost 1 base and the J gene lost 14 bases, with 9 bases spanning the gap. Germline loops: CDR1 MGHRA, CDR2 YSYEKL. In DNA form, the CDR3 reads TGCGCCAGCAGCCAAGCCGGGGGGACCCTCCACTTT. This encodes CASSQAGGTLHF.

The V and J genes are TRBV19 and TRBJ2-7; D possibly uses TRBD1 or TRBD2 (5 bases each). The V end lost 3 bases, the J end lost 6 bases, and 9 bases lay between the germline ends. Germline V gene lookup returns CDR1 LNHDA and CDR2 SQIVND (reference sequence). This CDR3 region has 12 residues. This CDR3 reads CASSIEGTEQYF. CDR3 DNA sequence: TGTGCCAGTAGTATCGAAGGGACCGAGCAGTACTTC.

Many counts were recorded for this clonotype. The V and J genes are TRBV10-3 and TRBJ2-7; tentative D call: TRBD2 (6 bases). Germline loops: CDR1 ENHRY, CDR2 SYGVKD. CDR3 length: 13 amino acids. V dropped 4 bases and J dropped 3 bases, with 10 bases sitting between them. In nucleotides, the CDR3 is TGTGCCATCAGTGCCGCTAGCGACTACGAGCAGTACTTC. Its translation: CAISAASDYEQYF.

This clonotype was detected ten times or more. The chain links TRBV12-3 or TRBV12-4 to TRBJ2-1, with 15 bases aligning to TRBD2. The CDR3 has 15 amino acids. With V trimmed by 10 bases and J by 7 bases, 8 bases remained unmatched. For the CDR3, the DNA is TGTGCCACCGGAGGACTAGCGGGGGGGATAAATGAGCAGTTCTTC. As protein: CATGGLAGGINEQFF.

This clonotype was detected ten times or more. V and J are TRBV12-3 or TRBV12-4 and TRBJ1-5; 9 bases are a match to TRBD1. The V gene end was trimmed by 0 bases and the J gene end by 1 base; junction bases not matched to a gene: 1. This CDR3 contains 16 residues. The CDR3 region is CASSLAGTGSNQPQHF. DNA of the CDR3: TGTGCCAGCAGTTTAGCCGGGACAGGGAGCAATCAGCCCCAGCATTTT.

This clonotype was seen many times. The rearrangement links TRBV12-3 or TRBV12-4 to TRBJ1-5, with 8 bases lining up with TRBD1. V was clipped by 6 bases and J by 7 bases; unmatched bases: 5. There are 13 residues in the CDR3. CDR3 nucleotide sequence: TGTGCCAGCAGGGACAGGGAGGAGCAGCCCCAGCATTTT. Its translation: CASRDREEQPQHF.

This clonotype was seen ten or more times. V usage is TRBV6-6 and J usage is TRBJ2-3; 9 nucleotides agree with TRBD2. There are 16 residues in the CDR3. The germline V gene has CDR1 MNHNY and CDR2 SVGAGI (reference sequence). Germline trimming cut 0 bases from V and 4 bases from J; bases unmatched to any gene: 5. Here the CDR3 reads CASSYSASGAADTQYF. CDR3 DNA: TGTGCCAGCAGTTACTCGGCTAGCGGGGCCGCAGATACGCAGTATTTT.

This clonotype was seen only a few times. V gene TRBV15 combines with J gene TRBJ1-6; D is uncertain. The CDR3 sequence is 13 residues long. Deletions cut 4 bases from V and 7 bases from J, with 8 bases between. Germline values: CDR1 LNHNV, CDR2 YYDKDF (reference sequence). CDR3 in DNA: TGTGCCACCAGCACCAGGACGAATTCACCCCTCCACTTT. This translates into CATSTRTNSPLHF.

At least ten counts were recorded for this clonotype. CDR3 sequence reads: CASSLQETYEQYF. The CDR3 DNA reads as TGTGCCAGCAGCCTGCAGGAAACCTACGAGCAGTACTTC. The chain employs TRBV4-2 and TRBJ2-7, with D unclear. Germline V gives CDR1 LGHNA, CDR2 YNFKEQ. The CDR3 extends over 13 amino acids. Trimming pared 4 bases from V and 2 bases from J, leaving 9 bases between.

J is TRBJ2-7 and V is TRBV28, with TRBD1 identical over 9 bases. V lost 7 bases, J lost 7 bases, and 11 bases stayed unmatched. This CDR3 is built from 14 residues. Per the germline V gene, CDR1 is MDHEN and CDR2 is SYDVKM. The CDR3 DNA sequence: TGTGCCAGCATCCTGGGACAGGGACTTCGAGAGCAGTACTTC. Translating it yields CASILGQGLREQYF.

This clonotype was seen repeatedly, ten times or more. This chain links TRBV7-8 with TRBJ1-5; 7 nucleotides agree with TRBD1. The CDR3 has 17 residues. Germline V gene data show CDR1 as SGHVS and CDR2 as FQNEAQ. The trim removed 4 bases at V and 6 bases at J, leaving 15 bases unmatched. For the CDR3, the DNA is TGTGCCAGCAGCTCCACGAAGCAGAAAAACAGGGGTCAGCCCCAGCATTTT. This codes for CASSSTKQKNRGQPQHF.

The table lists this clonotype with a few counts. The rearrangement uses TRBV10-3 and TRBJ1-4; D is undetermined. Germline V CDR1 and CDR2: ENHRY, SYGVKD. The CDR3 length is 13 residues. V was shortened by 6 bases and J by 6 bases, with 11 bases between the two germline ends. The CDR3 loop reads CAIRNRDYEKLFF. The CDR3 DNA reads as TGTGCCATCAGAAACAGAGATTATGAAAAACTGTTTTTT.

This clonotype was detected only a few times. This rearrangement joins TRBV20-1 to TRBJ1-1; D is unresolved. Germline V gives CDR1 DFQATT, CDR2 SNEGSKA (reference sequence). CDR3 size: 14 residues. V was trimmed by 0 bases and J by 8 bases, leaving 16 bases between them. CDR3 protein: CSAREYGKVLEAFF. The CDR3 bases are TGCAGTGCTAGAGAGTATGGAAAGGTTTTGGAAGCTTTCTTT.

This clonotype showed up many times. This chain uses TRBV12-3 or TRBV12-4 with TRBJ2-2, with D perhaps being TRBD1 or TRBD2 (5 bases each). Trimming shortened V by 6 bases and J by 6 bases, and 14 bases separated the two germline ends. The CDR3 has 14 residues. The CDR3 spells CASRRPGSAGELFF. The DNA for the CDR3 is TGTGCCAGCAGACGCCCAGGGAGCGCCGGGGAGCTGTTTTTT.

This chain joins TRBV27 and TRBJ2-7; 7 nucleotides line up with TRBD2. Trimming cost V 5 bases and J 7 bases; bases outside gene matches: 8. The CDR3 is made up of 13 amino acids. CDR1 is MNHEY, CDR2 SMNVEV, per germline (reference sequence). The CDR3: CASSPTVRGEQYF. CDR3 bases: TGTGCCAGCAGTCCCACCGTGCGGGGGGAGCAGTACTTC.

This clonotype has more than one count but fewer than ten. This rearrangement joins TRBV14 to TRBJ1-1; a weak D match, TRBD1 (6 bases). The length of the CDR3 is 16 residues. With 1 base removed from V and 4 bases from J, the gap between germline ends came to 16 bases. Germline V gives CDR1 SGHDN, CDR2 FVKESK. Here the CDR3 DNA reads TGTGCCAGCAGCCAAGTCGATGGGGGCTTTAGCACTGAAGCTTTCTTT. Translation gives CASSQVDGGFSTEAFF.

This clonotype was seen repeatedly, ten times or more. The J gene is TRBJ1-5, the V gene TRBV28; a weak D match, TRBD1 (5 bases). V was trimmed by 5 bases and J by 1 base, leaving 12 bases between them. The CDR3 covers 15 residues. In germline, CDR1 is MDHEN, CDR2 SYDVKM. Written as DNA, the CDR3 is TGTGCCAGCAGTCGCAGGGTAACAAGCAATCAGCCCCAGCATTTT. Translating gives CASSRRVTSNQPQHF.

The genes are TRBV5-1 and TRBJ2-2; D remains unclear. This CDR3 has 12 amino acids. V shed 6 bases and J shed 1 base, with 4 bases lying between them. Germline CDR1 reads SGHRS; CDR2 reads YFSETQ. For the CDR3, the DNA is TGCGCCAGCACCATGAACACCGGGGAGCTGTTTTTT. It translates to CASTMNTGELFF.

This chain joins TRBV19 and TRBJ2-2; TRBD1 agrees at 8 bases. From germline, CDR1 is LNHDA and CDR2 SQIVND (reference sequence). The J segment lost 14 bases and the V segment lost 6 bases, leaving 20 bases of the junction unmatched. The CDR3 loop spans 16 amino acids. CDR3 residues: CASRPRAGGDTGVLFF. Written as DNA, the CDR3 is TGTGCCAGTAGACCCAGAGCAGGGGGCGACACCGGGGTTCTGTTTTTT. The complete variable domain, with remaining parts taken from reference TRBV19 and TRBJ2-2, reads DGGITQSPKYLFRKEGQNVTLSCEQNLNHDAMYWYRQDPGQGLRLIYYSQIVNDFQKGDIAEGYSVSREKKESFPLTVTSAQKNPTAFYLCASRPRAGGDTGVLFFGEGSRLTVL.

Notes on this clonotype: At one end, the junction sequence differs from germline, possibly due to a read error. CDR3 bases: TGCAGCTTTGCAATTGGACAGGGGGCGCGTATCTTC. It translates to CSFAIGQGARIF. V usage is TRBV29-1 and J usage is TRBJ2-1; 11 bases line up with TRBD1. Germline V gives CDR1 SQVTM, CDR2 ANQGSEA. The CDR3 is made up of 12 amino acids.

This clonotype was seen only a few times. V gene TRBV7-3 combines with J gene TRBJ1-1, with D perhaps matching TRBD1 (6 bases). The ends were cut back, 5 bases at V and 11 bases at J, with 21 bases in the middle. Germline values: CDR1 SGHTA, CDR2 FQGTGA. The CDR3 sequence is 14 residues long. CDR3: CASSPDRTLWRAFF. CDR3 DNA: TGTGCCAGCAGCCCAGACAGGACACTTTGGAGGGCTTTCTTT.

This clonotype came up a few times. This sequence joins TRBV6-6 and TRBJ2-2; 7 positions agree with TRBD1. CDR3 length: 16 amino acids. The germline CDR1 and CDR2 sequences are MNHNY and SVGAGI (reference sequence). V was pared by 2 bases and J by 3 bases, with 6 bases of the junction left unmatched. CDR3 DNA sequence: TGTGCCAGCAGTTACGATGGCACAGGGGACACCGGGGAGCTGTTTTTT. This sequence encodes CASSYDGTGDTGELFF.